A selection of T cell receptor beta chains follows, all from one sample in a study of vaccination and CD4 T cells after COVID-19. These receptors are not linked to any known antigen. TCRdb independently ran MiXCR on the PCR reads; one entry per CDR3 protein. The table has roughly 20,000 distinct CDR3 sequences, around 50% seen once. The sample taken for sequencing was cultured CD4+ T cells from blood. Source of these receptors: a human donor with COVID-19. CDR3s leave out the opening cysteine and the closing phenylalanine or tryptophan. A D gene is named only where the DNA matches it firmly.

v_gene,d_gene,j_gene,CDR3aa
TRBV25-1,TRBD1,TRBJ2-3,ASRSGGKVGDTQY
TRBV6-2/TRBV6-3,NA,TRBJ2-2,ASSSYGTSTGELF
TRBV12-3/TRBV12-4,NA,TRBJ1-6,ASSFNLNGFGSPLH
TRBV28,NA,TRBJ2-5,ASYLLDRLETQY
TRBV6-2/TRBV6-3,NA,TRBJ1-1,ASSYDSEAF
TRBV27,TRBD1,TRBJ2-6,ASSPSGTGGSGANVLT
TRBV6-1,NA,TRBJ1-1,ASSEYRSTEAF
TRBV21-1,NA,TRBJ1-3,ASSSWTDSSGNTIY
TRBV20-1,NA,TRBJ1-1,SAPSPLGVTEAF
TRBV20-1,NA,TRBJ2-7,SATVGSYEQY
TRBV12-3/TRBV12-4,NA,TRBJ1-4,ASSFGEKLF
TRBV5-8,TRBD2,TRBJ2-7,ASSLMGGSSYEQY
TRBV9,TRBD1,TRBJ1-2,ASTRDRVDYGYT
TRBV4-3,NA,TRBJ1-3,ASSQDPAVGTIY
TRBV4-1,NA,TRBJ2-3,ASSRLPQVPSSTDTQY
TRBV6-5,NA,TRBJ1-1,ASSYSAGMGEAF
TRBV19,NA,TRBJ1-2,ASSTTSSYGYT
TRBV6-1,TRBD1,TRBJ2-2,ASSKQGPNTGELF
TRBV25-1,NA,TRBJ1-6,ASSESGAGGRSPLH
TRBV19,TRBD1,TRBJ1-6,ASSIPQGAGSYNSPLH
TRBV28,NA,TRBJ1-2,ASSSPQPYGYT
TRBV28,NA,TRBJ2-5,ASSLTARVVETQY
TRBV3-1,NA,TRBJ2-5,ASSQDLARRWETQY
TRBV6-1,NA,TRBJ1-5,ASTPGGSPQH
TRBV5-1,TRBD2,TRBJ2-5,ASSGGLAGGQETQY
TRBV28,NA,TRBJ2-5,ASSQIGLAQETQY
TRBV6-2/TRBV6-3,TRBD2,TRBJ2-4,ASTLAGGRGIQY
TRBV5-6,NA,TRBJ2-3,ASLDGDTDTQY
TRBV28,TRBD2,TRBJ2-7,AGSLAGGTREQY
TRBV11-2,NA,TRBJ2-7,ASSLHSYEQY
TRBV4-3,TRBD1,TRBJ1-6,ASGTEGGGSPLH
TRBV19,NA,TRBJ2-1,ASSIQGGNEQF
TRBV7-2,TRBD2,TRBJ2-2,ASSQTSGGDTGELF
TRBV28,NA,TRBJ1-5,ASSYLGNQPQH
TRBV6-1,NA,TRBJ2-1,ASSLGGGAYNEQF
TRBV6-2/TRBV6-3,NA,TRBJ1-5,ASSYWWDGYSNQPQH
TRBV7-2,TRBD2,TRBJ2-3,ASSLLAGVADTQY
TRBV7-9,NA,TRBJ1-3,ASIGGAGNTIY
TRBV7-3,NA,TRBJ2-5,ASSPRRGRVETQY
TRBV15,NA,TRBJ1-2,ATSRDQADLNYGYT